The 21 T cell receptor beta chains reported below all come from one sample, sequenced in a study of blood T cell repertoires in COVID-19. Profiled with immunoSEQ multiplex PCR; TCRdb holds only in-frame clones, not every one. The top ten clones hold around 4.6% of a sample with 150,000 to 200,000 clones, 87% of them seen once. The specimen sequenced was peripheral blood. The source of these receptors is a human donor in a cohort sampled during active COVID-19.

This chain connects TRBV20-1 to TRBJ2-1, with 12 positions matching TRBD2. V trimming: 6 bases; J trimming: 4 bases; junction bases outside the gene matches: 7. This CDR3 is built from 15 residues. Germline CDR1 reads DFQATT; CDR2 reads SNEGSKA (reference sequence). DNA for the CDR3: TGCAGTGCCAGTGGGCTAGCGGGAGGGTACAATGAGCAGTTCTTC. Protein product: CSASGLAGGYNEQFF.

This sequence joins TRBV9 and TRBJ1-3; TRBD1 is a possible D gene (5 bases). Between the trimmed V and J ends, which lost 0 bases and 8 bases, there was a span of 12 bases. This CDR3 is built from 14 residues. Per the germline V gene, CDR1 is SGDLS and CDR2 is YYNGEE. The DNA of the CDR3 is TGTGCCAGCAGCGTAGTGCCAGGGAGGGACACCATATATTTT. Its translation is CASSVVPGRDTIYF.

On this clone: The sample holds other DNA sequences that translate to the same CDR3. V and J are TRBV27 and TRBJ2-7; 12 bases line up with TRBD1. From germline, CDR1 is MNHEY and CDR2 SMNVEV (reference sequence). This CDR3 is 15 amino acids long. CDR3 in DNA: TGTGCTAGCGGTTACCTGGGACAGGGGGCAAGGGAGCAGTACTTC. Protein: CASGYLGQGAREQYF.

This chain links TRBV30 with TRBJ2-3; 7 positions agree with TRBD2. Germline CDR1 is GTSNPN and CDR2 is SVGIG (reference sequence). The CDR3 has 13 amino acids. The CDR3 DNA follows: TGTGCGGGGAGGGCGGGGGGCACAGATACGCAGTATTTT. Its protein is CAGRAGGTDTQYF.

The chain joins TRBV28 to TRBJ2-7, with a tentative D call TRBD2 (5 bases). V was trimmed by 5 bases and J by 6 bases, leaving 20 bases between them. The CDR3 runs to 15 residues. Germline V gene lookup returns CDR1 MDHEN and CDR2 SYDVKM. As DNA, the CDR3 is TGTGCCAGCAGTCCCGGCGGTTTTGGTAGCGTCGAGCAGTACTTC. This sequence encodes CASSPGGFGSVEQYF. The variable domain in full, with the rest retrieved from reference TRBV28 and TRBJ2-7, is DVKVTQSSRYLVKRTGEKVFLECVQDMDHENMFWYRQDPGLGLRLIYFSYDVKMKEKGDIPEGYSVSREKKERFSLILESASTNQTSMYLCASSPGGFGSVEQYFGPGTRLTVT.

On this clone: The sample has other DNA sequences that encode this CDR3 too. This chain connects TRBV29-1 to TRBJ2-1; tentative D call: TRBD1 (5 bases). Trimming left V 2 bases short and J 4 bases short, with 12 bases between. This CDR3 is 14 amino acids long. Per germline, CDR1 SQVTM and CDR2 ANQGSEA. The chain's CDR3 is CSVELQGGYNEQFF. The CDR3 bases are TGCAGCGTTGAACTTCAGGGCGGTTACAATGAGCAGTTCTTC.

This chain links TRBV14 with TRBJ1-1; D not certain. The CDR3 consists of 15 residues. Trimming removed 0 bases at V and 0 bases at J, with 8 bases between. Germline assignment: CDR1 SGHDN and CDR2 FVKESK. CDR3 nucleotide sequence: TGTGCCAGCAGCCAAGATCACACCGTGAACACTGAAGCTTTCTTT. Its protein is CASSQDHTVNTEAFF.

CDR3 loop: CASSLGSSEQFF. The CDR3 DNA reads TGTGCCAGCAGCTTAGGGAGTTCTGAGCAGTTCTTC. The rearrangement links TRBV7-9 to TRBJ2-1; D unclear. There are 12 residues in the CDR3. Germline CDR1 reads SEHNR; CDR2 reads FQNEAQ (reference sequence). V was clipped by 1 base and J by 9 bases, with 7 bases between them.

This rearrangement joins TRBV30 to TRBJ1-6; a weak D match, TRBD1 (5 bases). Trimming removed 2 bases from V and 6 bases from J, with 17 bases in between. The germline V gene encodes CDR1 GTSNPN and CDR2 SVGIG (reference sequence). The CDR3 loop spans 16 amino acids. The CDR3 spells CAWSPSRVRLNSPLHF. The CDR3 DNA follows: TGTGCCTGGAGTCCGTCCAGGGTTAGACTTAATTCACCCCTCCACTTT.

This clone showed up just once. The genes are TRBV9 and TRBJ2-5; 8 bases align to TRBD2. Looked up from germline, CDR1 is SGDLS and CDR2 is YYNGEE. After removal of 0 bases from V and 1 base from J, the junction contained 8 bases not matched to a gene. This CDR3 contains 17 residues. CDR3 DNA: TGTGCCAGCAGCGTAGGCCCCGCGGGGGGTACCCAAGAGACCCAGTACTTC. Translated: CASSVGPAGGTQETQYF.

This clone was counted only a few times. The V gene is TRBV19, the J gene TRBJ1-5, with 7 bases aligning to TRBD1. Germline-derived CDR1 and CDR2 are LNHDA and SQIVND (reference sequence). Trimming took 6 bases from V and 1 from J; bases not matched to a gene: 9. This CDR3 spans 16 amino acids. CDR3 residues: CASRGDSLLSNQPQHF. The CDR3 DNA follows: TGTGCCAGTAGGGGGGACAGTCTATTGAGCAATCAGCCCCAGCATTTT. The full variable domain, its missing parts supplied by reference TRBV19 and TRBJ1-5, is DGGITQSPKYLFRKEGQNVTLSCEQNLNHDAMYWYRQDPGQGLRLIYYSQIVNDFQKGDIAEGYSVSREKKESFPLTVTSAQKNPTAFYLCASRGDSLLSNQPQHFGDGTRLSIL.

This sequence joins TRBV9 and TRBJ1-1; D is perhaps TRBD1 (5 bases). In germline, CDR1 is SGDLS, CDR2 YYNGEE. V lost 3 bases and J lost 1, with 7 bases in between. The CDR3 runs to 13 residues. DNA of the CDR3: TGTGCCAGCAGCGGTGGGGCGAACACTGAAGCTTTCTTT. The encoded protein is CASSGGANTEAFF.

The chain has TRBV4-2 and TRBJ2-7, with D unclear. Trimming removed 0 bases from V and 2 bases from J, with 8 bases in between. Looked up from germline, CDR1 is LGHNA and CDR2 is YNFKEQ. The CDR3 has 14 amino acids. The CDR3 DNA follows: TGTGCCAGCAGCCAAGAACAGACCGCCTACGAGCAGTACTTC. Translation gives CASSQEQTAYEQYF.

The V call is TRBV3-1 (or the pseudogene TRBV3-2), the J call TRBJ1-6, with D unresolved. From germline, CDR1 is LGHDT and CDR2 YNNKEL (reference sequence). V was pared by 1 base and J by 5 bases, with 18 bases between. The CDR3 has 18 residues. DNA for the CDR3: TGTGCCAGCAGCCAAGTCGTCGGGGTGCGGCAGAATAATTCACCCCTCCACTTT. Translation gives CASSQVVGVRQNNSPLHF.

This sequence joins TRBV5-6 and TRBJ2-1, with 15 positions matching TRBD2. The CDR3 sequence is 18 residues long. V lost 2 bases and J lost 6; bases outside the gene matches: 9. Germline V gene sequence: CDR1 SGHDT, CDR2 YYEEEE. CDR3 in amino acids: CASSLRTSGRVSSNEQFF. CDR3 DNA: TGTGCCAGCAGCTTACGGACTAGCGGGAGGGTTTCGTCCAATGAGCAGTTCTTC.

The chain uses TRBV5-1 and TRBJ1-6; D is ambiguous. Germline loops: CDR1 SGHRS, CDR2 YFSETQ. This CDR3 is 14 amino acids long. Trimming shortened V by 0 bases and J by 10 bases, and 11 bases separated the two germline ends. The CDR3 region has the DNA TGCGCCAGCAGCTTGGCTTTGGGGAGGTCACCCCTCCACTTT. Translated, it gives CASSLALGRSPLHF.

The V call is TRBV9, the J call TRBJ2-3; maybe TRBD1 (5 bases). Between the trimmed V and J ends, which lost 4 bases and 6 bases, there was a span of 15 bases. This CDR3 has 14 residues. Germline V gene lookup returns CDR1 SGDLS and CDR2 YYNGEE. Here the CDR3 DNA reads TGTGCCAGCAGCCCCTCGGACAATTGGGATACGCAGTATTTT. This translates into CASSPSDNWDTQYF.

In DNA, the CDR3 is TGTGCCAGCAGTAAGCTAGAGAACACCGGGGAGCTGTTTTTT. Translation: CASSKLENTGELFF. V and J are TRBV5-6 and TRBJ2-2; D is undetermined. This CDR3 spans 14 amino acids. V lost 5 bases and J 1 base, leaving 9 bases between the germline ends. From germline, CDR1 is SGHDT and CDR2 YYEEEE.

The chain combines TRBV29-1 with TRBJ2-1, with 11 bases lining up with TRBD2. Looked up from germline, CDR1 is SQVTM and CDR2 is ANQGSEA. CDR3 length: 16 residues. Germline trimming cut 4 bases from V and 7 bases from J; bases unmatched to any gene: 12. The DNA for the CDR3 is TGCAGCGTTGCCCGGAGGCTAGCGGGAGGATTTAATGAGCAGTTCTTC. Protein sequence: CSVARRLAGGFNEQFF.

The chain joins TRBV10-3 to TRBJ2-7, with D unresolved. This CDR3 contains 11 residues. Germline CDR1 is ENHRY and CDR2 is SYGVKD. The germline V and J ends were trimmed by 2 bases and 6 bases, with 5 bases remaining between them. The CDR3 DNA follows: TGTGCCATCAGTGAGCTAACCGAGCAGTACTTC. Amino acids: CAISELTEQYF.

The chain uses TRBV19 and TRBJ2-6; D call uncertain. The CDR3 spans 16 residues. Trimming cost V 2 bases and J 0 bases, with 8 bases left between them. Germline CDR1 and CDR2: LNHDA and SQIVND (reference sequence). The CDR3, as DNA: TGTGCCAGTAGTATAATACGGTCCTCTGGGGCCAACGTCCTGACTTTC. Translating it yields CASSIIRSSGANVLTF.